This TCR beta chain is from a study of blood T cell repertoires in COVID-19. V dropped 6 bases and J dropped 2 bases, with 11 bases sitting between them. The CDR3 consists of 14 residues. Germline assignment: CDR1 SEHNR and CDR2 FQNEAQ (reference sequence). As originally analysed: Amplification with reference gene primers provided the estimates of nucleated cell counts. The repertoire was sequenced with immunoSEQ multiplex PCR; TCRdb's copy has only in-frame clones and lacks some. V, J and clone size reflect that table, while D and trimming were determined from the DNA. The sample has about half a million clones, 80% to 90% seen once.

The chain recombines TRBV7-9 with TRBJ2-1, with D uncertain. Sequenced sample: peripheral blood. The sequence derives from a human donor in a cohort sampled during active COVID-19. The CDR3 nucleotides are TGTGCCAGCAGGGAGCCAACAACCTACAATGAGCAGTTCTTC. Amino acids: CASREPTTYNEQFF.